This T cell receptor (beta chain) was profiled in a study of shared T cell receptors in the human thymus. There are a few counts of this clone. The CDR3 has 16 residues. J gave up 5 bases and V 4 bases, and 7 bases lay outside the gene matches. Germline loops: CDR1 SGHDT, CDR2 YYEEEE. Produced via immunoSEQ multiplex PCR; TCRdb's table is partial and in-frame only. The sample lists hundreds of thousands of clones; 78% were seen once. This same sample was also taken into another study, of human thymus T cells. In that study: Thymic and blood repertoires seemed to favor certain V and J genes.

The chain employs TRBV5-6 and TRBJ2-2; TRBD1 matches at 11 bases. This TCR came from a boy in the first two years of life with a congenital heart defect. The sample comprised thymocytes. The CDR3: CASSLGTGGGTGELFF. The DNA of the CDR3 is TGTGCCAGCAGCCTGGGGACAGGGGGTGGGACCGGGGAGCTGTTTTTT.